These 21 T cell receptor beta chains originate from one sample sequenced in a study of radiation and T cells in renal cell carcinoma. The table came from immunoSEQ multiplex PCR; TCRdb's copy has only in-frame clones and leaves some out. The sample comprises just over 95,000 clones, around nine tenths of which are singletons, and 7.5% to 8.5% rests with the top ten. The time point here: baseline pretreatment blood. Treatment reported: 15 Gy SBRT to primary tumor, nephrectomy 4 weeks later. The material sequenced was blood, taken from a patient whose treatment included radiotherapy and nephrectomy. Receptors were obtained from a man in his fifties with renal cell carcinoma.

The chain recombines TRBV7-4 with TRBJ2-7; possibly TRBD1 for D (5 bases). Per the germline V gene, CDR1 is SGHVT and CDR2 is SQSDAQ. The CDR3 length is 17 residues. Trimming removed 2 bases from V and 2 bases from J, with 19 bases in between. The CDR3 region is CASSLKSRAYDPYEQYF. CDR3 DNA: TGTGCCAGCAGCTTAAAGTCCAGGGCCTACGACCCCTACGAGCAGTACTTC.

This chain joins TRBV6-5 and TRBJ2-3; 10 positions match TRBD1. Looked up from germline, CDR1 is MNHEY and CDR2 is SVGAGI. V gave up 2 bases and J gave up 4 bases; unmatched junction bases: 6. The CDR3 is made up of 16 amino acids. The chain's CDR3 is CASSYRDRGQSDTQYF. The CDR3 nucleotides read TGTGCCAGCAGTTACCGGGACAGGGGACAGTCAGATACGCAGTATTTT.

The gene calls are TRBV5-1 and TRBJ2-7, with 9 bases lining up with TRBD1. V shed 1 base and J 3 bases; nucleotides not matched to a gene: 5. Germline-derived CDR1 and CDR2 are SGHRS and YFSETQ. The CDR3 spans 15 residues. The CDR3 DNA follows: TGCGCCAGCAGCTTGAGGACAGGGGCTGGCTACGAGCAGTACTTC. Its protein is CASSLRTGAGYEQYF.

The chain couples TRBV6-5 to TRBJ1-6, with TRBD1 identical over 9 bases. Germline V gives CDR1 MNHEY, CDR2 SVGAGI. Trimming removed 6 bases from V and 6 bases from J; junction bases left unmatched: 3. The CDR3 covers 14 residues. This CDR3 is CASRRDRANSPLHF. The CDR3 DNA reads as TGTGCCAGCAGGAGGGACAGGGCTAATTCACCCCTCCACTTT.

In its sample, this clone was seen once. This chain links TRBV5-6 with TRBJ1-6; 9 nucleotides align to TRBD1. Germline CDR1 and CDR2: SGHDT and YYEEEE. J lost 7 bases, V lost 4 bases, and 9 bases had no gene match. The CDR3 is 16 residues long. CDR3 sequence (DNA): TGTGCCAGCAGCGTATCGGGACAGGGCTACAATTCACCCCTCCACTTT. It is translated as CASSVSGQGYNSPLHF.

V usage is TRBV2 and J usage is TRBJ2-4; TRBD1 aligns across 8 bases. The germline V gene encodes CDR1 SNHLY and CDR2 FYNNEI. The CDR3 has 16 amino acids. The ends lost 10 bases at V and 0 bases at J; junction bases unmatched: 11. DNA of the CDR3: TGTGCCACCCAGGGGGCAGGTTATATAGCCAAAAACATTCAGTACTTC. This gives the protein CATQGAGYIAKNIQYF.

The chain links TRBV5-1 to TRBJ2-7, with no clear D. This CDR3 spans 14 amino acids. V lost 7 bases and J lost 0, with 14 bases in between. Germline CDR1 is SGHRS and CDR2 is YFSETQ. The CDR3 DNA reads TGCGCCAGCCGCCTAGACACTTACTCCTACGAGCAGTACTTC. It translates to CASRLDTYSYEQYF.

In this sample, this clone turned up a few times. The J gene is TRBJ2-6, the V gene TRBV14, with a weak D call TRBD1 (8 bases). From germline, CDR1 is SGHDN and CDR2 FVKESK. V gave up 4 bases and J gave up 3 bases, with 22 bases separating them. CDR3 length: 19 amino acids. The CDR3 is CASSPIGGQGAHGANVLTF. CDR3 DNA: TGTGCCAGCAGCCCAATCGGGGGGCAGGGGGCGCATGGGGCCAACGTCCTGACTTTC.

This clone was recorded once. V is TRBV5-1 and J is TRBJ2-1, with D tentatively TRBD2 (7 bases). Trimming took 1 base from V and 3 from J, leaving 17 bases between them. There are 17 residues in the CDR3. CDR1 is SGHRS and CDR2 is YFSETQ in the germline V gene. In DNA, the CDR3 is TGCGCCAGCAGCTTGCTCTCAGGGAGGGGGTTCTACAATGAGCAGTTCTTC. Amino acids: CASSLLSGRGFYNEQFF.

This clone was seen just once. The chain joins TRBV30 to TRBJ1-2; D might be TRBD1 (5 bases). V was shortened by 2 bases and J by 7 bases, with 11 bases between the two germline ends. CDR1 is GTSNPN, CDR2 SVGIG, per germline (reference sequence). This CDR3 has 12 residues. CDR3 sequence (DNA): TGTGCCTGGAGTCTCCCGGACACTGGCTACACCTTC. Residues: CAWSLPDTGYTF. Looking up the rest from reference TRBV30 and TRBJ1-2 gives the full variable domain: SQTIHQWPATLVQPVGSPLSLECTVEGTSNPNLYWYRQAAGRGLQLLFYSVGIGQISSEVPQNLSASRPQDRQFILSSKKLLLSDSGFYLCAWSLPDTGYTFGSGTRLTVV.

This clone was observed a single time. The chain carries TRBV5-1 and TRBJ1-2, with TRBD1 matching over 7 bases. The CDR3 consists of 15 residues. CDR1 and CDR2 from the germline V gene are SGHRS and YFSETQ. After removal of 5 bases from V and 4 bases from J, the junction contained 11 bases not matched to a gene. The CDR3 DNA reads as TGCGCCAGCAGAGAAGGGGGCGAATTCATCTATGGCTACACCTTC. Protein sequence: CASREGGEFIYGYTF.

This rearrangement joins TRBV6-4 to TRBJ2-3; 8 positions match TRBD2. V was clipped by 7 bases and J by 2 bases; unmatched bases: 8. Per the germline V gene, CDR1 is MRHNA and CDR2 is SNTAGT. This CDR3 has 15 amino acids. CDR3 bases: TGTGCCAGCACCGAACCGGGACTAGACACAGATACGCAGTATTTT. This sequence encodes CASTEPGLDTDTQYF.

The rearrangement uses TRBV7-9 and TRBJ2-2; D is ambiguous. Germline CDR1 is SEHNR and CDR2 is FQNEAQ (reference sequence). The CDR3 consists of 12 residues. V lost 4 bases and J 7 bases, leaving 7 bases between the germline ends. Here the CDR3 DNA reads TGTGCCAGCAGCTGGGCATACGGGGAGCTGTTTTTT. This gives the protein CASSWAYGELFF.

This CDR3 reads CASSTPRGSSYEQYF. CDR3 nucleotides: TGTGCCAGCAGCACCCCCCGGGGCAGCTCCTACGAGCAGTACTTC. V and J are TRBV7-3 and TRBJ2-7; possibly TRBD1 or TRBD2 for D (5 bases each). Germline V gives CDR1 SGHTA, CDR2 FQGTGA. The length of the CDR3 is 15 residues. Trimming left V 5 bases short and J 0 bases short, with 14 bases between.

The sample holds a few counts of this clone. This rearrangement joins TRBV4-1 to TRBJ1-6; D call uncertain. V lost 2 bases and J lost 9, with 11 bases in between. CDR1 is MGHRA and CDR2 is YSYEKL in the germline V gene. The CDR3 sequence is 14 residues long. CDR3 in DNA: TGCGCCAGCAGCCAAAGGTCCCTTGGTTCACCCCTCCACTTT. It codes for CASSQRSLGSPLHF.

The V call is TRBV7-9, the J call TRBJ2-7; D is possibly TRBD1 (5 bases). The germline V gene encodes CDR1 SEHNR and CDR2 FQNEAQ (reference sequence). The ends were cut back, 1 base at V and 1 base at J, with 14 bases in the middle. This CDR3 has 16 amino acids. CDR3 protein: CASSLVQAPFSYEQYF. The DNA of the CDR3 is TGTGCCAGCAGCTTAGTACAGGCCCCCTTTTCCTACGAGCAGTACTTC.

This chain links TRBV28 with TRBJ2-6, with 9 bases aligning to TRBD1. The CDR3 totals 18 residues. CDR1 and CDR2 (germline): MDHEN, SYDVKM. After removal of 5 bases from V and 1 base from J, the junction contained 9 bases not matched to a gene. CDR3 nucleotides: TGTGCCAGCAGTGAAAGACAGGGGGGATTTTCTGGGGCCAACGTCCTGACTTTC. Translating gives CASSERQGGFSGANVLTF.

The chain has TRBV18 and TRBJ1-6; possibly TRBD1 for D (6 bases). V was shortened by 6 bases and J by 9 bases, with 15 bases between the two germline ends. This CDR3 has 14 residues. In germline, CDR1 is KGHSH, CDR2 LQKENI. DNA for the CDR3: TGTGCCAGCTCTCCGGGGACAAGTGGTTCACCCCTCCACTTT. Translating gives CASSPGTSGSPLHF.

The CDR3 region is CASSYDPGDEKLFF. The CDR3 DNA is TGTGCCAGCAGTTACGATCCGGGAGATGAAAAACTGTTTTTT. The chain couples TRBV6-5 to TRBJ1-4, with D unresolved. Germline CDR1 and CDR2: MNHEY and SVGAGI. Trimming shortened V by 2 bases and J by 6 bases, and 10 bases separated the two germline ends. This CDR3 spans 14 amino acids.

This clone was seen at least ten times. The CDR3 sequence is CASSYSVANSYGYTF. CDR3 in DNA: TGTGCCAGCAGTTACTCCGTAGCCAACAGCTATGGCTACACCTTC. The rearrangement links TRBV6-5 to TRBJ1-2; D is unresolved. The germline gives CDR1 MNHEY, CDR2 SVGAGI. Deletions cut 0 bases from V and 4 bases from J, with 12 bases between. The CDR3 loop spans 15 amino acids.

The V gene is TRBV9, the J gene TRBJ2-1; the D is unclear. This CDR3 is built from 15 residues. CDR1 is SGDLS, CDR2 YYNGEE, per germline. The V and J ends lost 4 bases and 0 bases respectively, with 11 bases between them. Written as DNA, the CDR3 is TGTGCCAGCAGCTTCTCTCCGAGCTCCTACAATGAGCAGTTCTTC. This gives the protein CASSFSPSSYNEQFF.